The 24 T cell receptor beta chains below all came from one sample that was sequenced in a study of cytomegalovirus exposure and HLA in healthy donors. PCR amplification relied on 60 Vbeta primers (plus 13 Jbeta primers). The table came from immunoSEQ multiplex PCR; TCRdb's copy has only in-frame clones and leaves some out. Among approximately 160,000 clones, 77% were seen once, and the ten largest hold approximately 1.8%. Sequencing was performed on PBMCs. Receptors were obtained from a woman younger than 45 in good health and CMV-seronegative.

The DNA for the CDR3 is TGTGCCAGCAGCTATGGGACTAGCGGGAACGAGCAGTACTTC. Its protein is CASSYGTSGNEQYF. The rearrangement joins TRBV7-2 to TRBJ2-7; 13 bases are shared with TRBD2. Germline values: CDR1 SGHTA, CDR2 FQGNSA. Trimming at V came to 4 bases and at J to 5 bases, leaving 2 bases not matched to a gene. There are 14 residues in the CDR3.

The genes are TRBV28 and TRBJ2-3; 7 nucleotides line up with TRBD1. Germline V gives CDR1 MDHEN, CDR2 SYDVKM. This CDR3 region has 16 residues. V was clipped by 11 bases and J by 0 bases; unmatched bases: 14. The CDR3 nucleotides read TGTGCCGCCAAAAACACAGGGGTCCCTAGCACAGATACGCAGTATTTT. The encoded protein is CAAKNTGVPSTDTQYF.

Here the CDR3 reads CASNALATAQETQYF. The CDR3 region has the DNA TGCGCCAGCAATGCTTTGGCGACAGCCCAAGAGACCCAGTACTTC. V is TRBV5-1 and J is TRBJ2-5, with a tentative D call TRBD1 (5 bases). The V gene's germline CDR1 is SGHRS and CDR2 YFSETQ. The length of the CDR3 is 15 residues. V gave up 6 bases and J gave up 1 base, with 16 bases separating them.

This chain connects TRBV6-5 to TRBJ1-1; no firm D call. CDR3 length: 14 amino acids. V was clipped by 0 bases and J by 0 bases, with 5 bases between them. Germline V gives CDR1 MNHEY, CDR2 SVGAGI. In DNA, the CDR3 is TGTGCCAGCAGTTACTCGAGAATGAACACTGAAGCTTTCTTT. Translating gives CASSYSRMNTEAFF.

This rearrangement joins TRBV15 to TRBJ2-3, with D possibly being TRBD2 (5 bases). The CDR3 has 16 amino acids. The V end was cut by 0 bases, the J end by 2 bases, with 12 bases between. Germline CDR1 reads LNHNV; CDR2 reads YYDKDF (reference sequence). CDR3 residues: CATSREKGSYTDTQYF. CDR3 coding DNA: TGTGCCACCAGCAGAGAGAAAGGGAGCTACACAGATACGCAGTATTTT.

The chain carries TRBV28 and TRBJ2-7, with D tentatively TRBD1 (6 bases). From germline, CDR1 is MDHEN and CDR2 SYDVKM. V was pared by 4 bases and J by 6 bases, with 19 bases between. The CDR3 has 15 residues. This CDR3 reads CASSSGQFLAGEQYF. The CDR3 region has the DNA TGTGCCAGCAGTTCCGGACAGTTCCTAGCAGGCGAGCAGTACTTC.

This clone appeared a few times. The chain carries TRBV19 and TRBJ1-2; 11 bases are a match to TRBD1. The J segment lost 8 bases and the V segment lost 7 bases, leaving 9 bases of the junction unmatched. This CDR3 is 14 amino acids long. The germline CDR1 and CDR2 sequences are LNHDA and SQIVND (reference sequence). The CDR3 bases are TGTGCCAGTAAGTTGGACAGGGGGCGCAACGGCTACACCTTC. It translates to CASKLDRGRNGYTF.

The rearrangement uses TRBV7-9 and TRBJ2-1; TRBD2 aligns across 11 bases. The junction had 5 bases not matched to a gene; V was cut back by 1 base and J by 15 bases. The CDR3 loop spans 13 amino acids. Germline assignment: CDR1 SEHNR and CDR2 FQNEAQ (reference sequence). The CDR3 spells CASSLGGTSGGFF. DNA of the CDR3: TGTGCCAGCAGCTTAGGGGGGACTAGCGGTGGGTTCTTC.

The chain couples TRBV28 to TRBJ2-1; 7 nucleotides agree with TRBD2. There are 13 residues in the CDR3. Germline CDR1 and CDR2: MDHEN and SYDVKM. The ends lost 6 bases at V and 8 bases at J; junction bases unmatched: 7. The CDR3 bases are TGTGCCAGCAGCCTAGGTGGGGGGGATGAGCAGTTCTTC. Its translation is CASSLGGGDEQFF.

The rearrangement joins TRBV4-3 to TRBJ1-5; D is possibly TRBD1 (5 bases). Germline V CDR1 and CDR2: LGHNA, YSLEER. CDR3 size: 14 residues. V lost 0 bases, J lost 6 bases, and 9 bases lay in between. Here the CDR3 reads CASSQEQGVQPQHF. The CDR3, as DNA: TGCGCCAGCAGCCAAGAGCAGGGTGTTCAGCCCCAGCATTTT.

The chain combines TRBV29-1 with TRBJ1-3; D unresolved. CDR1 SQVTM and CDR2 ANQGSEA come from the germline V gene. V was cut by 2 bases and J by 0 bases, with 11 bases left in between. This CDR3 is built from 15 residues. CDR3 protein: CSVELLSNSGNTIYF. The CDR3 DNA is TGCAGCGTTGAATTACTTAGTAACTCTGGAAACACCATATATTTT.

This clone was recorded only once. The gene calls are TRBV2 and TRBJ1-4; D is ambiguous. Per the germline V gene, CDR1 is SNHLY and CDR2 is FYNNEI. V was cut by 4 bases and J by 4 bases, with 7 bases left in between. The CDR3 loop spans 13 amino acids. CDR3 coding DNA: TGTGCCAGCAGTGCCATACTTAATGAAAAACTGTTTTTT. It codes for CASSAILNEKLFF.

The chain carries TRBV29-1 and TRBJ1-5, with D uncertain. Trimming pared 1 base from V and 6 bases from J, leaving 10 bases between. This CDR3 spans 13 amino acids. From germline, CDR1 is SQVTM and CDR2 ANQGSEA. The CDR3: CSVEGARGQPQHF. The CDR3 DNA follows: TGCAGCGTTGAAGGGGCGCGGGGTCAGCCCCAGCATTTT.

This clone has just one count. This sequence joins TRBV5-8 and TRBJ1-2; the D gene is possibly TRBD1 (6 bases). Germline V lookup: CDR1 SGHTS, CDR2 YDEGEE. CDR3 size: 15 residues. Trimming removed 9 bases at V and 4 bases at J, with 22 bases between. Here the CDR3 reads CATMRSGARIYGYTF. CDR3 sequence (DNA): TGTGCCACCATGAGGTCAGGGGCCAGGATCTATGGCTACACCTTC.

This clone was recorded a few times. V gene TRBV19 combines with J gene TRBJ1-1; D is possibly TRBD1 (5 bases). Trimming removed 5 bases from V and 2 bases from J, with 12 bases in between. Germline V gene lookup returns CDR1 LNHDA and CDR2 SQIVND (reference sequence). CDR3 size: 14 residues. CDR3 amino acids: CASSLGGRNTEAFF. For the CDR3, the DNA is TGTGCCAGTAGTTTGGGGGGACGCAACACTGAAGCTTTCTTT.

V is TRBV5-6 and J is TRBJ2-1; 7 positions agree with TRBD1. The CDR3 is made up of 13 amino acids. CDR1 is SGHDT and CDR2 is YYEEEE in the germline V gene. After removal of 5 bases from V and 7 bases from J, the junction contained 6 bases not matched to a gene. The CDR3 DNA sequence: TGTGCCAGCAGGAGGGGGCCCCGGAATGAGCAGTTCTTC. Its translation is CASRRGPRNEQFF.

This clone was found once. The chain employs TRBV6-5 and TRBJ2-5; possible D gene TRBD1, 6 bases. Trimming cost V 5 bases and J 1 base, with 8 bases left between them. This CDR3 is built from 13 residues. Germline V gene sequence: CDR1 MNHEY, CDR2 SVGAGI. The CDR3 here is CASSTGRQETQYF. In DNA, the CDR3 is TGTGCCAGCAGTACAGGGCGCCAAGAGACCCAGTACTTC.

This rearrangement joins TRBV27 to TRBJ1-2; 8 bases align to TRBD1. V trimming: 0 bases; J trimming: 0 bases; junction bases outside the gene matches: 3. Looked up from germline, CDR1 is MNHEY and CDR2 is SMNVEV (reference sequence). This CDR3 has 16 amino acids. CDR3 in DNA: TGTGCCAGCAGTTTATCGACAGGGGCTCCTAACTATGGCTACACCTTC. It translates to CASSLSTGAPNYGYTF.

The V call is TRBV7-9, the J call TRBJ1-2, with TRBD1 as a possible D gene (6 bases). Per germline, CDR1 SEHNR and CDR2 FQNEAQ (reference sequence). Trimming took off 5 bases at V and 3 bases at J, with 13 bases between the two ends. CDR3 size: 14 residues. This chain's CDR3 is CASSNPQGHYGYTF. The CDR3 nucleotides are TGTGCCAGCAGCAACCCCCAGGGGCACTATGGCTACACCTTC. Looking up the rest from reference TRBV7-9 and TRBJ1-2 gives the full variable domain: DTGVSQNPRHKITKRGQNVTFRCDPISEHNRLYWYRQTLGQGPEFLTYFQNEAQLEKSRLLSDRFSAERPKGSFSTLEIQRTEQGDSAMYLCASSNPQGHYGYTFGSGTRLTVV.

The chain has TRBV5-4 and TRBJ2-3; maybe TRBD2 (5 bases). Looked up from germline, CDR1 is SGHNT and CDR2 is YYREEE (reference sequence). Trimming took off 4 bases at V and 8 bases at J, with 26 bases between the two ends. The CDR3 covers 17 residues. CDR3 coding DNA: TGTGCCAGCAGCATACCCGGGTCCGCGGGTCCCGCGGGTACGCAGTATTTT. This gives the protein CASSIPGSAGPAGTQYF. The variable domain in full, completed from reference TRBV5-4 and TRBJ2-3, reads ETGVTQSPTHLIKTRGQQVTLRCSSQSGHNTVSWYQQALGQGPQFIFQYYREEENGRGNFPPRFSGLQFPNYSSELNVNALELDDSALYLCASSIPGSAGPAGTQYFGPGTRLTVL.

The rearrangement uses TRBV7-2 and TRBJ2-7, with D unresolved. Trimming took off 4 bases at V and 4 bases at J, with 11 bases between the two ends. Germline CDR1 reads SGHTA; CDR2 reads FQGNSA. This CDR3 comprises 13 residues. CDR3 DNA sequence: TGTGCCAGCAGCTCCCAAATTCAGTACGAGCAGTACTTC. Protein sequence: CASSSQIQYEQYF.

In its sample, this clone was seen a few times. A read error may account for a junction end that differs from germline. The rearrangement uses TRBV5-1 and TRBJ1-2; D gene unclear. The CDR3 has 13 residues. Germline V gene sequence: CDR1 SGHRS, CDR2 YFSETQ. For the CDR3, the DNA is TGTGCCAGCAGCGTAGGCAGGATATATGGCTACACCTTC. Translating gives CASSVGRIYGYTF.

This rearrangement joins TRBV10-2 to TRBJ1-2, with 8 bases that match TRBD1. Germline CDR1 reads WSHSY; CDR2 reads SAAADI. V lost 3 bases and J lost 4; bases outside the gene matches: 10. This CDR3 comprises 16 residues. The CDR3 loop is CASSDPGQGTSYGYTF. DNA for the CDR3: TGCGCCAGCAGTGACCCCGGACAGGGCACGAGCTATGGCTACACCTTC.

In its sample, this clone was seen a few times. One end of the junction fails to match germline, which may point to a read error. The V gene is TRBV6-5, the J gene TRBJ2-7; 10 bases are a match to TRBD1. Germline CDR1 reads MNHEY; CDR2 reads SVGAGI. The CDR3 length is 15 residues. The CDR3 sequence: CASRYLGQGFAEQYF. The CDR3 nucleotides are TGTGCCAGCAGGTACTTGGGACAGGGGTTTGCCGAGCAGTACTTC.